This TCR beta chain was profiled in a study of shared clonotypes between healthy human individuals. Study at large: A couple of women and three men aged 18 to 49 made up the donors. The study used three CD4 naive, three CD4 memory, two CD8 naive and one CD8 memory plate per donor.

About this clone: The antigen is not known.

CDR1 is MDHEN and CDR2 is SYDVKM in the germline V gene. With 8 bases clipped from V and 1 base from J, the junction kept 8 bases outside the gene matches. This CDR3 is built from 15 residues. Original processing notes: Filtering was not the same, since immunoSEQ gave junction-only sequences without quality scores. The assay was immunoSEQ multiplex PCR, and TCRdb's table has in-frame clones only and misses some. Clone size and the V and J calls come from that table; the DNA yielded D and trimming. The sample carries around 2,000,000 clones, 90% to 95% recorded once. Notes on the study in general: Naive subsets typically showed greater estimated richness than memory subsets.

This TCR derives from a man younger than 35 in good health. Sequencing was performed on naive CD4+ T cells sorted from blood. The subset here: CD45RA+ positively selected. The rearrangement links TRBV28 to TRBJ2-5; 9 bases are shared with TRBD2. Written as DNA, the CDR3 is TGTGCCAGCCAAACTAGCGGGTACATCCAAGAGACCCAGTACTTC. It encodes CASQTSGYIQETQYF.